This is a list of T cell receptor beta chains from one sample in a study of cytomegalovirus exposure and HLA in healthy donors. Sequencing was performed with immunoSEQ multiplex PCR; in TCRdb, only in-frame clones are kept and a portion is missing. The sample lists approximately 45,000 clones; about 78% were seen once. The sequenced material came from PBMCs. These receptors were collected from a woman aged 25 to 39 in good health and CMV-seronegative. The conserved cysteine and the conserved F or W are not part of the CDR3 here.

cdr3_aa j_call cdr3_length v_call
ASSIDPAGGYT TRBJ1-2 11 TRBV5-1
ASSPISGTGNEQF TRBJ2-1 13 TRBV18
ASSLFSGGIGETQY TRBJ2-5 14 TRBV5-1
ASRETGFSYEQY TRBJ2-7 12 TRBV28
ASSLFRDTEAF TRBJ1-1 11 TRBV7-2
ASNNRARGTEAF TRBJ1-1 12 TRBV6-5
ASSSQDRGNYGYT TRBJ1-2 13 TRBV5-5
AWSVQWVAVNTGELF TRBJ2-2 15 TRBV30
ASSQSPQRSYGYT TRBJ1-2 13 TRBV16
ASRATNRGHEQY TRBJ2-7 12 TRBV5-6
SVAELGGEQY TRBJ2-7 10 TRBV29-1
SFVSGNTIY TRBJ1-3 9 TRBV29-1
SVEAVARLKYQETQY TRBJ2-5 15 TRBV29-1
ASSPQGAPAGELF TRBJ2-2 13 TRBV28
ASSPGDRGRRQY TRBJ2-7 12 TRBV18
ASSDGLVVTGELF TRBJ2-2 13 TRBV2
ASSLEGTGELF TRBJ2-1 11 TRBV6-4
ASSTLTTPNYGYT TRBJ1-2 13 TRBV28
ASSLVVKGDQAF TRBJ1-1 12 TRBV5-8
ASKSSGSGNTIY TRBJ1-3 12 TRBV6-1
ASRQLASRYNEQF TRBJ2-1 13 TRBV28
AWRPRTGGAPGEKLF TRBJ1-4 15 TRBV30
ASSPKWGAYEQY TRBJ2-7 12 TRBV6-5
ASSAVAVEQF TRBJ2-1 10 TRBV2